These 16 T cell receptor beta chains were sequenced from one sample in a study of T cells in localized non-small cell lung cancer. Repertoires were generated with immunoSEQ multiplex PCR, while TCRdb's copy carries only in-frame clones and drops some. There are tens of thousands of clones in the sample; about four fifths occur only once, and about 2.6% lies in the top ten. Here the sequenced sample was peripheral blood, taken before any cancer treatment. Receptors were obtained from a man aged 35 to 69 with stage I lung adenocarcinoma.

This clone was seen more than once but under ten times. The gene calls are TRBV27 and TRBJ2-1; maybe TRBD2 (5 bases). CDR1 is MNHEY, CDR2 SMNVEV, per germline (reference sequence). Trimming removed 9 bases from V and 10 bases from J, with 16 bases in between. This CDR3 has 12 residues. CDR3: CASGGQAWEQFF. CDR3 nucleotide sequence: TGTGCCAGTGGAGGCCAGGCCTGGGAGCAGTTCTTC.

By share of the sample, this clone is medium-sized. This chain links TRBV5-1 with TRBJ1-1; 10 bases match TRBD1. Germline CDR1 is SGHRS and CDR2 is YFSETQ. The CDR3 is made up of 15 amino acids. The J segment lost 8 bases and the V segment lost 4 bases, leaving 11 bases of the junction unmatched. This chain's CDR3 is CASSPGDRGVLEAFF. Written as DNA, the CDR3 is TGCGCCAGCAGCCCTGGGGACAGGGGAGTGCTAGAAGCTTTCTTT.

This chain links TRBV19 with TRBJ1-6, with D tentatively TRBD1 (6 bases). The germline CDR1 and CDR2 sequences are LNHDA and SQIVND (reference sequence). The V and J ends lost 5 bases and 9 bases respectively, with 11 bases between them. The CDR3 covers 13 residues. The DNA for the CDR3 is TGTGCCAGTAGTGGACAGCGCCCTTCACCCCTCCACTTT. As protein: CASSGQRPSPLHF.

The DNA of the CDR3 is TGCGCCAGCAGCCGATCGTGGGGACAGGGCAGGGGCACCGGGGAGCTGTTTTTT. It yields the protein CASSRSWGQGRGTGELFF. This rearrangement joins TRBV5-1 to TRBJ2-2, with TRBD1 matching 9 bases. V shed 4 bases and J 4 bases; nucleotides not matched to a gene: 14. Germline CDR1 reads SGHRS; CDR2 reads YFSETQ. CDR3 length: 18 amino acids.

J is TRBJ2-5 and V is TRBV6-6; a weak D match, TRBD1 (5 bases). This CDR3 comprises 15 residues. Germline assignment: CDR1 MNHNY and CDR2 SVGAGI (reference sequence). V lost 4 bases to trimming and J lost 5 bases, with 17 bases between them. The CDR3 coding sequence is TGTGCCAGCAGTTCCCCAAGGGGTGCCGGGGAGACCCAGTACTTC. This sequence encodes CASSSPRGAGETQYF.

The chain is built from TRBV28 and TRBJ1-5, with D possibly matching TRBD1 (5 bases). Trimming pared 4 bases from V and 0 bases from J, leaving 13 bases between. This CDR3 spans 16 amino acids. Germline-derived CDR1 and CDR2 are MDHEN and SYDVKM. CDR3 amino acids: CASSSDSPYSNQPQHF. The CDR3 nucleotides read TGTGCCAGCAGTTCAGACAGCCCCTATAGCAATCAGCCCCAGCATTTT.

The gene calls are TRBV28 and TRBJ2-5; weak D call: TRBD1 (6 bases). Germline loops: CDR1 MDHEN, CDR2 SYDVKM. This CDR3 has 17 residues. Trimming removed 2 bases from V and 6 bases from J, with 22 bases in between. The CDR3 sequence: CASSLVFRGRNWKTQYF. CDR3 sequence (DNA): TGTGCCAGCAGTTTAGTTTTCAGGGGTCGGAACTGGAAGACCCAGTACTTC.

The gene calls are TRBV2 and TRBJ1-4; D possibly corresponds to TRBD1 (5 bases). Germline CDR1 is SNHLY and CDR2 is FYNNEI. Trimming pared 4 bases from V and 6 bases from J, leaving 15 bases between. The CDR3 loop spans 15 amino acids. The CDR3 DNA follows: TGTGCCAGCAGTGCCCAGAACGGGGGGGATGAAAAACTGTTTTTT. Translated: CASSAQNGGDEKLFF.

This clone showed up just a few times. V and J are TRBV5-1 and TRBJ2-5, with D possibly TRBD2 on 6 matching bases. Trimming cost V 2 bases and J 1 base, with 9 bases left between them. The CDR3 length is 14 residues. Germline V gene sequence: CDR1 SGHRS, CDR2 YFSETQ. The CDR3 nucleotides read TGCGCCAGCAGCTTCGGGGGAGTCCAAGAGACCCAGTACTTC. Its protein is CASSFGGVQETQYF.

The V and J genes are TRBV19 and TRBJ1-2; D gene unclear. The germline gives CDR1 LNHDA, CDR2 SQIVND (reference sequence). The germline V and J ends were trimmed by 5 bases and 2 bases, with 9 bases remaining between them. The CDR3 extends over 13 amino acids. CDR3 protein: CASSADANYGYTF. The DNA of the CDR3 is TGTGCCAGTAGTGCAGACGCAAACTATGGCTACACCTTC. The full variable domain, in which reference TRBV19 and TRBJ1-2 provide the parts outside the CDR3, is DGGITQSPKYLFRKEGQNVTLSCEQNLNHDAMYWYRQDPGQGLRLIYYSQIVNDFQKGDIAEGYSVSREKKESFPLTVTSAQKNPTAFYLCASSADANYGYTFGSGTRLTVV.

The rearrangement links TRBV9 to TRBJ2-1; TRBD2 might be the D (6 bases). This CDR3 region has 15 residues. V was shortened by 6 bases and J by 4 bases, with 17 bases between the two germline ends. Germline V gene lookup returns CDR1 SGDLS and CDR2 YYNGEE. CDR3 in DNA: TGTGCCAGCACTGAAGGGGCTAGCGCTTACAATGAGCAGTTCTTC. The encoded protein is CASTEGASAYNEQFF.

The rearrangement joins TRBV28 to TRBJ1-5, with TRBD1 as a possible D gene (5 bases). V shed 6 bases and J shed 2 bases, with 11 bases lying between them. This CDR3 is 14 amino acids long. The V gene's germline CDR1 is MDHEN and CDR2 SYDVKM. CDR3 sequence (DNA): TGTGCCAGCAGCCGACCCAGGGGCAATCAGCCCCAGCATTTT. The encoded protein is CASSRPRGNQPQHF.

The chain joins TRBV28 to TRBJ2-1, with D unclear. Deletions cut 3 bases from V and 9 bases from J, with 3 bases between. Germline V CDR1 and CDR2: MDHEN, SYDVKM. The CDR3 is 10 residues long. The CDR3 DNA is TGTGCCAGCAGTTTGGGTGAGCAGTTCTTC. It codes for CASSLGEQFF. Based on the CDR3 plus reference TRBV28 and TRBJ2-1, the full variable domain is DVKVTQSSRYLVKRTGEKVFLECVQDMDHENMFWYRQDPGLGLRLIYFSYDVKMKEKGDIPEGYSVSREKKERFSLILESASTNQTSMYLCASSLGEQFFGPGTRLTVL.

The J gene is TRBJ1-6, the V gene TRBV7-2; D is unclear. The CDR3 is made up of 15 amino acids. Germline values: CDR1 SGHTA, CDR2 FQGNSA. The V end was cut by 2 bases, the J end by 7 bases, with 12 bases between. In nucleotides, the CDR3 is TGTGCCAGCAGCTTAAGTTGGGTGGCGAATTCACCCCTCCACTTT. Translating gives CASSLSWVANSPLHF. Combining the CDR3 with reference TRBV7-2 and TRBJ1-6 gives the whole variable domain GAGVSQSPSNKVTEKGKDVELRCDPISGHTALYWYRQSLGQGLEFLIYFQGNSAPDKSGLPSDRFSAERTGGSVSTLTIQRTQQEDSAVYLCASSLSWVANSPLHFGNGTRLTVT.

A word on this clone: An end of the junction differs from the germline gene, which may be a read error. This chain joins TRBV6-5 and TRBJ1-4; weak D call: TRBD1 (5 bases). The length of the CDR3 is 11 residues. From germline, CDR1 is MNHEY and CDR2 SVGAGI. In DNA form, the CDR3 reads TGTGCCAGCAGTTACGGCAGAGGTGGGGGTTTT. Residues: CASSYGRGGGF.

The chain uses TRBV4-2 and TRBJ2-3; D is perhaps TRBD2 (6 bases). There are 16 residues in the CDR3. Trimming pared 3 bases from V and 1 base from J, leaving 14 bases between. Germline values: CDR1 LGHNA, CDR2 YNFKEQ. CDR3 residues: CASSHPDGGGTDTQYF. The CDR3 DNA is TGTGCCAGCAGCCACCCCGACGGGGGTGGCACAGATACGCAGTATTTT.